This passage covers 14 T cell receptor beta chains from one sample sequenced in a study of T-cell memory formation after mild COVID-19. MiXCR, applied by TCRdb to the 5' RACE reads, yields one record per CDR3 protein. The profile shows hundreds of thousands of distinct CDR3 sequences, around 20% of them singletons. Input material: PBMCs or a T cell subset sorted from them (not recorded which). The receptors originated from an adult woman who had mild COVID-19 (a few samples of this study predate the infection). Cell type and time point are not known.

This chain connects TRBV7-2 to TRBJ2-3; 7 positions match TRBD2. Germline V gene lookup returns CDR1 SGHTA and CDR2 FQGNSA. The CDR3 contains 16 residues. V shed 1 base and J 4 bases; nucleotides not matched to a gene: 8. CDR3 bases: TGTGCCAGCAGCTTAGGCGGAAAGCGGGGAGCAGATACGCAGTATTTT. Its translation: CASSLGGKRGADTQYF.

The rearrangement links TRBV6-4 to TRBJ2-2; D gene ambiguous. The CDR3 consists of 14 residues. CDR1 is MRHNA, CDR2 SNTAGT, per germline. Trimming pared 2 bases from V and 1 base from J, leaving 5 bases between. CDR3 sequence reads: CASSDEWNTGELFF. CDR3 bases: TGTGCCAGCAGTGACGAGTGGAACACCGGGGAGCTGTTTTTT.

This clonotype was seen only a few times. The chain uses TRBV30 and TRBJ2-3, with 10 bases fitting TRBD1. V lost 5 bases and J lost 5; bases outside the gene matches: 13. The CDR3 is made up of 16 amino acids. The germline V gene encodes CDR1 GTSNPN and CDR2 SVGIG (reference sequence). CDR3 in amino acids: CAWSRPGQGFGDTQYF. CDR3 nucleotide sequence: TGTGCCTGGTCCAGACCGGGACAGGGGTTTGGAGATACGCAGTATTTT.

This clonotype was found a few times. The genes are TRBV7-6 and TRBJ2-3; 8 nucleotides match TRBD2. Trimming cost V 4 bases and J 4 bases; bases outside gene matches: 13. Germline-derived CDR1 and CDR2 are SGHVS and FNYEAQ. The CDR3 is 17 amino acids. CDR3 region: CASSSLTSESAADTQYF. CDR3 DNA: TGTGCCAGCAGCTCCCTGACTAGCGAGAGTGCTGCAGATACGCAGTATTTT.

This clonotype was seen once. This rearrangement joins TRBV4-1 to TRBJ1-1; D not certain. V was shortened by 0 bases and J by 0 bases, with 11 bases between the two germline ends. The germline V gene encodes CDR1 MGHRA and CDR2 YSYEKL. The CDR3 consists of 16 residues. This chain's CDR3 is CASSQERGSMNTEAFF. Written as DNA, the CDR3 is TGCGCCAGCAGCCAAGAAAGAGGGTCCATGAACACTGAAGCTTTCTTT.

This chain links TRBV9 with TRBJ2-1; 7 bases agree with TRBD2. This CDR3 contains 16 residues. Trimming at V came to 0 bases and at J to 9 bases, leaving 12 bases not matched to a gene. Germline-derived CDR1 and CDR2 are SGDLS and YYNGEE. CDR3 in amino acids: CASSVDSGGRGVEQFF. For the CDR3, the DNA is TGTGCCAGCAGCGTAGATTCTGGCGGGAGAGGTGTTGAGCAGTTCTTC.

The DNA for the CDR3 is TGTGCCAGCAGTGCAAAACCGGACAGGGTAATACTTCGATCACCCCTCCACTTT. Protein: CASSAKPDRVILRSPLHF. This sequence joins TRBV27 and TRBJ1-6; 8 nucleotides match TRBD1. The CDR3 runs 18 residues. Germline V CDR1 and CDR2: MNHEY, SMNVEV (reference sequence). V lost 5 bases and J lost 10; bases outside the gene matches: 19.

The chain combines TRBV5-1 with TRBJ1-1, with D unclear. CDR1 is SGHRS, CDR2 YFSETQ, per germline. The V and J ends lost 0 bases and 4 bases respectively, with 13 bases between them. CDR3 length: 15 residues. The CDR3 nucleotides are TGCGCCAGCAGCTTGGCGCGCCCCCAAGGCACTGAAGCTTTCTTT. This codes for CASSLARPQGTEAFF.

The chain has TRBV5-1 and TRBJ2-1; tentative D call: TRBD2 (5 bases). The CDR3 has 13 amino acids. The V end was cut by 4 bases, the J end by 10 bases, with 15 bases between. CDR1 is SGHRS, CDR2 YFSETQ, per germline. The CDR3 loop is CASSAGPTGEQFF. CDR3 sequence (DNA): TGCGCCAGCAGCGCCGGTCCCACGGGGGAGCAGTTCTTC.

In this sample, this clonotype turned up a few times. The CDR3 DNA is TGTGCCAGCAGCGTAGGCAAGGTGGAGGGCGAGCAGTACTTC. This codes for CASSVGKVEGEQYF. The chain couples TRBV9 to TRBJ2-7, with D possibly matching TRBD2 (6 bases). V lost 0 bases and J lost 6, with 13 bases in between. The CDR3 runs to 14 residues. CDR1 is SGDLS and CDR2 is YYNGEE in the germline V gene.

This chain uses TRBV10-3 with TRBJ2-7; D unclear. Trimming removed 3 bases from V and 0 bases from J, with 3 bases in between. Germline V gives CDR1 ENHRY, CDR2 SYGVKD. The CDR3 is 12 residues long. The CDR3 bases are TGTGCCATCAGTGATGCCTCCTACGAGCAGTACTTC. Translated, it gives CAISDASYEQYF.

This rearrangement joins TRBV24-1 to TRBJ1-3; tentative D call: TRBD1 (5 bases). The CDR3 has 13 residues. V lost 2 bases, J lost 9 bases, and 10 bases lay in between. Per the germline V gene, CDR1 is KGHDR and CDR2 is SFDVKD. The chain's CDR3 is CATSDSGGSTIYF. CDR3 nucleotides: TGTGCCACCAGTGATTCCGGGGGATCCACCATATATTTT.

The V gene is TRBV7-9, the J gene TRBJ2-1, with 12 bases lining up with TRBD2. This CDR3 is 16 amino acids long. The V and J ends lost 5 bases and 5 bases, in that order; junction bases with no gene match: 7. Germline CDR1 is SEHNR and CDR2 is FQNEAQ (reference sequence). The CDR3 DNA reads TGTGCCAGCAGCGTGATACTAGCGGGAGGAAACAATGAGCAGTTCTTC. Amino acids: CASSVILAGGNNEQFF.

This clonotype was counted many times. This rearrangement joins TRBV6-1 to TRBJ2-2, with D possibly matching TRBD2 (5 bases). The CDR3 consists of 15 residues. The V end was cut by 1 base, the J end by 8 bases, with 14 bases between. Looked up from germline, CDR1 is MNHNS and CDR2 is SASEGT. Here the CDR3 reads CASSEGRTVPGELFF. The CDR3 DNA sequence: TGTGCCAGCAGTGAAGGGCGGACTGTACCGGGGGAGCTGTTTTTT.